Listed below are T cell receptor beta chains from one sample, sequenced in a study of control samples from healthy donors and cancer patients. Assay: immunoSEQ multiplex PCR; the TCRdb copy retains only in-frame clones and omits some. Found here are roughly 89,000 clones, 91% of them singletons; the top ten hold roughly 18%. Sequenced: blood. The receptors were sampled from a man over 45 in good health. The CDR3 runs from the conserved cysteine through the conserved F or W. A D gene is named only where the DNA matches it firmly. Rows may omit the clone size; those that give it use once, few, many or a size class.

length	J	V	size	D	DNA	CDR3
15	TRBJ2-1	TRBV10-3	once	TRBD2	TGTGCCTCATCGGTATTAGCGGGGGTTTTGAATGAGCAGTTCTTC	CASSVLAGVLNEQFF
16	TRBJ1-2	TRBV11-2	.	.	TGTGCCAGCAGCCCAACGGCTACGGCCCCTAACTATGGCTACACCTTC	CASSPTATAPNYGYTF
12	TRBJ1-1	TRBV5-1	once	.	TGCGCCAGCAGCTTGTTAGGAGGGGAAGCTTTCTTT	CASSLLGGEAFF
18	TRBJ1-3	TRBV15	.	TRBD1	TGTGCCACCAGCAGAGGGAGGGACAGGGTCTTCTCTGGAAACACCATATATTTT	CATSRGRDRVFSGNTIYF
15	TRBJ1-5	TRBV27	.	TRBD1	TGTGCCAGCAGTTCCGGGACAGGGGTCGATCAGCCCCAGCATTTT	CASSSGTGVDQPQHF
13	TRBJ1-1	TRBV10-3	few	.	TGTGCCATCAACCCGGCCATAGGCACTGAAGCTTTCTTT	CAINPAIGTEAFF
11	TRBJ1-2	TRBV29-1	once	.	TGCAGCGTCGCCTCTAACTATGGCTACACCTTC	CSVASNYGYTF
12	TRBJ1-2	TRBV5-4	.	.	TGTGCCAGCACCTTAATCGGACACGGCTACACCTTC	CASTLIGHGYTF
16	TRBJ1-2	TRBV5-1	.	.	TGCGCCAGCAGCTTCGACCTTAAGGAAGGGTTTAAAGGCTACACCTTC	CASSFDLKEGFKGYTF
17	TRBJ2-3	TRBV6-6	.	TRBD2	TGTGCCAGCAGTCCTAGGGGACTAGCGGGTCGCACAGATACGCAGTATTTT	CASSPRGLAGRTDTQYF
17	TRBJ2-3	TRBV6-2/TRBV6-3	.	TRBD2	TGTGCCAGCAGTTACTCAGTAACTAGCGGGGGGCAAACCTTCCAGTATTTT	CASSYSVTSGGQTFQYF
12	TRBJ1-1	TRBV2	.	.	TGTGCCAGCAGTGCCGACAGACTAGAAGCTTTCTTT	CASSADRLEAFF
13	TRBJ1-1	TRBV19	.	TRBD1	TGTGCCAGTAGTATGGGACAGGGCACTGAAGCTTTCTTT	CASSMGQGTEAFF
15	TRBJ2-1	TRBV9	.	.	TGTGCCAGCAGCGTCGATTCAGGGTCCTACAATGAGCAGTTCTTC	CASSVDSGSYNEQFF
13	TRBJ1-4	TRBV24-1	.	.	TGTGCCACCATGGGGGCCCCAAATGAAAAACTGTTTTTT	CATMGAPNEKLFF
12	TRBJ2-4	TRBV12-3/TRBV12-4	.	.	TGTGCCAGCAGTCCGGCCAGAAACATTCAGTACTTC	CASSPARNIQYF
12	TRBJ2-3	TRBV15	.	.	TGTGCCACCAGCAATATGGGGTGGTCGCAGTATTTT	CATSNMGWSQYF
15	TRBJ1-5	TRBV27	.	TRBD1	TGTGCCAGCAGTTTAAATGGACAGGGGTCTCAGCCCCAGCATTTT	CASSLNGQGSQPQHF
12	TRBJ1-2	TRBV10-3	.	.	TGTGCCATCAGTGAGTCACACTATGGCTACACCTTC	CAISESHYGYTF
15	TRBJ2-5	TRBV5-4	.	.	TGTGCCAGCAGCCCGAGGGGGAGGACCGGGGGGACCCAGTACTTC	CASSPRGRTGGTQYF
14	TRBJ1-1	TRBV11-1	.	.	TGTGCCAGCAGCCCAGGTAGAGGGAACACTGAAGCTTTCTTT	CASSPGRGNTEAFF
17	TRBJ1-1	TRBV5-6	.	TRBD1	TGTGCCAGCAGCTTCTCCGGGACAGGGTCCGGAATCGCTGAAGCTTTCTTT	CASSFSGTGSGIAEAFF
15	TRBJ2-7	TRBV18	.	.	TGTGCCAGCTCACGCACAGGGCTGGGGAACTACGAGCAGTACTTC	CASSRTGLGNYEQYF
17	TRBJ2-7	TRBV24-1	.	TRBD1	TGTGCCACCAGTGATTTAGAGGGGGCTCTGACCGCCTACGAGCAGTACTTC	CATSDLEGALTAYEQYF
14	TRBJ2-5	TRBV24-1	.	TRBD2	TGTGCCACCAGTGATTTTAGCGGGGCAGAGACCCAGTACTTC	CATSDFSGAETQYF
14	TRBJ1-6	TRBV7-6	.	TRBD1	TGTGCCAGCAGTCTCGGGACAGGGGGCACGGGCCTCCACTTT	CASSLGTGGTGLHF
14	TRBJ2-2	TRBV4-3	.	.	TGCGCCAGCAGCCAAGTCATAGGGGTCGGGGAGCTGTTTTTT	CASSQVIGVGELFF
15	TRBJ2-5	TRBV7-9	.	.	TGTGCCAGCAGCAATATCATACAGGGTGGAGAGACCCAGTACTTC	CASSNIIQGGETQYF
14	TRBJ1-5	TRBV5-1	.	.	TGCGCCAGCAGTTCGGGGGCGGGAAATCAGCCCCAGCATTTT	CASSSGAGNQPQHF
16	TRBJ2-2	TRBV7-9	.	TRBD2	TGTGCCAGCAGCCCGCCGGGGGGGAAAATTACCGGGGAGCTGTTTTTT	CASSPPGGKITGELFF
14	TRBJ1-1	TRBV2	.	.	TGTGCCAGCAGTGAGGGACCGATGAACACTGAAGCTTTCTTT	CASSEGPMNTEAFF
14	TRBJ2-1	TRBV6-1	.	.	TGTGCCAGCAGTGAAGCTGGTGTTCGGGGACAGCAGTTCTTC	CASSEAGVRGQQFF
13	TRBJ2-5	TRBV7-8	.	TRBD1	TGTGCCAGCAGCACGAGACAGGGAGAGACCCAGTACTTC	CASSTRQGETQYF
15	TRBJ1-4	TRBV5-6	.	.	TGTGCCAGCAGCTCCCAGCAGGGTATTGGTGAAAAACTGTTTTTT	CASSSQQGIGEKLFF
15	TRBJ1-2	TRBV6-1	.	.	TGTGCCAGCAGTGATACCCCCAGACCTAACTATGGCTACACCTTC	CASSDTPRPNYGYTF
16	TRBJ2-3	TRBV24-1	once	TRBD1	TGTGCCACCAGTGACATGGGACAGGGAGGCACAGATACGCAGTATTTT	CATSDMGQGGTDTQYF
16	TRBJ2-6	TRBV19	.	TRBD1	TGTGCCAGTAGTGAGACAGGGGGCGCTGGGGCCAACGTCCTGACTTTC	CASSETGGAGANVLTF
13	TRBJ1-6	TRBV27	.	.	TGTGCCAGCAATCGGGGACGTAATTCACCCCTCCACTTT	CASNRGRNSPLHF
16	TRBJ2-3	TRBV20-1	.	.	TGCAGTGCTAGTGCGGCTCCCCCTCGACCCACAGATACGCAGTATTTT	CSASAAPPRPTDTQYF
13	TRBJ1-3	TRBV25-1	.	.	TGTGCCAGCAGTGACCCCTCTGGAAACACCATATATTTT	CASSDPSGNTIYF
14	TRBJ1-5	TRBV6-6	.	.	TGTGCCAGCAGTTCACAGGGCGGAAGGCAGCCCCAGCATTTT	CASSSQGGRQPQHF
16	TRBJ1-5	TRBV6-1	.	.	TGTGCCAGCAGTGAAGTTGGCCCTGGAGGCAATCAGCCCCAGCATTTT	CASSEVGPGGNQPQHF
13	TRBJ2-7	TRBV3-1/TRBV3-2	.	.	TGTGCCAGCAGCCAATCTGGCTTGGGCGAGCAGTACTTC	CASSQSGLGEQYF
14	TRBJ1-1	TRBV19	.	TRBD1	TGTGCCAGTACCCTGGGACAGAAGAACACTGAAGCTTTCTTT	CASTLGQKNTEAFF